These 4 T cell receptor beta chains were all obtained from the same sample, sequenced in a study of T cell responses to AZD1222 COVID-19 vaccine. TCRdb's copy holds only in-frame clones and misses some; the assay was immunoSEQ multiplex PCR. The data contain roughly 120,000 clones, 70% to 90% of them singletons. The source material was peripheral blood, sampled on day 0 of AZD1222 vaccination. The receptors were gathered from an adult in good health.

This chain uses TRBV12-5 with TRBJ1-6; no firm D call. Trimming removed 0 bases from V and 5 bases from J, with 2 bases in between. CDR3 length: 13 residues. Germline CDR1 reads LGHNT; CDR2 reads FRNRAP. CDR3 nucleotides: TGTGCTAGTGGTTTGGTGGATAATTCACCCCTCCACTTT. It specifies CASGLVDNSPLHF.

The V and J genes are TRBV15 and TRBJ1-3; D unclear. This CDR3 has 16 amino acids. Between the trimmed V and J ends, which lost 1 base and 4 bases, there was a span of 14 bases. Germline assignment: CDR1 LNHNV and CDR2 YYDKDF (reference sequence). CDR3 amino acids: CATSRVIVGEGNTIYF. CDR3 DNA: TGTGCCACCAGCAGAGTAATTGTCGGGGAAGGAAACACCATATATTTT. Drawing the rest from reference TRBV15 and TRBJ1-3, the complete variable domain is DAMVIQNPRYQVTQFGKPVTLSCSQTLNHNVMYWYQQKSSQAPKLLFHYYDKDFNNEADTPDNFQSRRPNTSFCFLDIRSPGLGDTAMYLCATSRVIVGEGNTIYFGEGSWLTVV.

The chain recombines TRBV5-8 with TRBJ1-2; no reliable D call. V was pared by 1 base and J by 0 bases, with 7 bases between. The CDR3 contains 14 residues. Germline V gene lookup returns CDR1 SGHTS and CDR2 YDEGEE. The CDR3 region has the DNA TGTGCCAGCAGCTTGCTGTCGGCTAACTATGGCTACACCTTC. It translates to CASSLLSANYGYTF.

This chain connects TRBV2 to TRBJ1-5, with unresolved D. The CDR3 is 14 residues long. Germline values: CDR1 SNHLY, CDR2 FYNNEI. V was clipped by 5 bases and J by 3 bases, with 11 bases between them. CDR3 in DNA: TGTGCCAGCAGTCAGACGGTGGACAATCAGCCCCAGCATTTT. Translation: CASSQTVDNQPQHF.